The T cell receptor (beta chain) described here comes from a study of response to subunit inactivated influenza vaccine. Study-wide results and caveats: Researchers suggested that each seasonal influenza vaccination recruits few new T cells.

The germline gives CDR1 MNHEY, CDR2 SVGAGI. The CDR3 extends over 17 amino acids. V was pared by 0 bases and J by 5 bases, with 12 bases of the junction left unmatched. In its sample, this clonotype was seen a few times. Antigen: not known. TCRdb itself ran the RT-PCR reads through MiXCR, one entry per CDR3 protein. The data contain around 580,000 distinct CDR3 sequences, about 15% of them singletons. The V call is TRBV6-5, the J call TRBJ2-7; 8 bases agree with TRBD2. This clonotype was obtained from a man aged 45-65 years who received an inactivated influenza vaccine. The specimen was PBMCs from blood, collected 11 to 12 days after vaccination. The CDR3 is CASSYSTAGVSGDEQYF. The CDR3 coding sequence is TGTGCCAGCAGTTACTCGACAGCGGGGGTTTCTGGGGACGAGCAGTACTTC.